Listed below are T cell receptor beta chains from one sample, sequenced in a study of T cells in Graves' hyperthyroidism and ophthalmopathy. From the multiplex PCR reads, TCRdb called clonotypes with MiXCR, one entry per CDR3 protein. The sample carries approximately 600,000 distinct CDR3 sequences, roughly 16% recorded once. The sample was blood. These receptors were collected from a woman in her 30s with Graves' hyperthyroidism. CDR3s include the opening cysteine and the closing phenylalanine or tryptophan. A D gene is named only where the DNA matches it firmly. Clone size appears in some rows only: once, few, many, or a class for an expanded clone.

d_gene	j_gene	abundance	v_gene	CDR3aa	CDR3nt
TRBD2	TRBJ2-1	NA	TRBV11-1	CASSPRGLAGGVDEQFF	TGTGCCAGCAGCCCGAGAGGGCTAGCGGGAGGGGTGGATGAGCAGTTCTTC
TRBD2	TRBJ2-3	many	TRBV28	CASNGGRGLSDTQYF	TGTGCCAGCAATGGCGGGAGAGGTTTGTCAGATACGCAGTATTTT
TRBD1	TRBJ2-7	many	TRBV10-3	CAISLGGGSYEQYF	TGTGCCATCAGCCTAGGGGGCGGCTCCTACGAGCAGTACTTC
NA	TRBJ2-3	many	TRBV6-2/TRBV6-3	CASKSIADTQYF	TGTGCCTCCAAAAGTATTGCCGATACGCAGTATTTT
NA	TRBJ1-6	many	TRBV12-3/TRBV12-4	CASSGPTGGSPLHF	TGTGCCAGCAGCGGACCGACAGGAGGGTCACCCCTCCACTTT
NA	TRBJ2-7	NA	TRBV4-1	CASSQVGAGTYEQYF	TGCGCCAGCAGCCAAGTTGGGGCAGGGACCTACGAGCAGTACTTC
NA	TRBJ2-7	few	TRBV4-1	CASSHNAGYEQYF	TGCGCCAGCAGCCACAACGCAGGCTACGAGCAGTACTTC
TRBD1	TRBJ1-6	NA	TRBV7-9	CASSARGPTGNSPLHF	TGTGCCAGCAGCGCAAGGGGACCGACAGGGAATTCACCCCTCCACTTT
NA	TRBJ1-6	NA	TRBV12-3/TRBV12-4	CASSFSTTGVSPLHF	TGTGCCAGCAGTTTCTCTACGACAGGAGTTTCACCCCTCCACTTT
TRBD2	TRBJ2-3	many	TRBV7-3	CASSLGGRAPDTQYF	TGTGCCAGCAGCTTAGGCGGGAGGGCCCCAGATACGCAGTATTTT
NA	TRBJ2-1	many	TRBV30	CAWSPGSYNEQFF	TGTGCCTGGAGCCCGGGCTCCTACAATGAGCAGTTCTTC
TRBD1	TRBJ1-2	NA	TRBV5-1	CASSPGGTANYGYTF	TGCGCCAGCAGCCCTGGGGGGACAGCAAATTATGGCTACACCTTC
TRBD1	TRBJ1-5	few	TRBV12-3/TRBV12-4	CASGTDRGGNQPQHF	TGTGCCAGCGGCACCGACAGGGGTGGCAATCAGCCCCAGCATTTT
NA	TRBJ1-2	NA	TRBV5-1	CARQGYGYTF	TGCGCCAGACAGGGCTATGGCTACACCTTC
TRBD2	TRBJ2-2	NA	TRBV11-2	CASSPPPSGRAGGELFF	TGTGCCAGCAGCCCCCCCCCTAGCGGGAGGGCCGGCGGGGAGCTGTTTTTT
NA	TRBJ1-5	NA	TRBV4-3	CASSQVGDQPQHF	TGCGCCAGCAGCCAAGTTGGGGATCAGCCCCAGCATTTT
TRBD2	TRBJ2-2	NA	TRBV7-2	CASSFLRGLAGPGELFF	TGTGCCAGCAGCTTTCTTCGTGGGCTAGCGGGCCCCGGGGAGCTGTTTTTT
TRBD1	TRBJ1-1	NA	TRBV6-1	CASSRAGGSRTEAFF	TGTGCCAGCAGTAGGGCAGGGGGCTCGAGAACTGAAGCTTTCTTT
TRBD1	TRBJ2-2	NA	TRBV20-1	CSARPPGQGTGELFF	TGCAGTGCTAGACCCCCGGGACAGGGTACAGGGGAGCTGTTTTTT
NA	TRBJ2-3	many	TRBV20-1	CSAREPTSSTDTQYF	TGCAGTGCTAGAGAGCCGACTAGTTCGACAGATACGCAGTATTTT
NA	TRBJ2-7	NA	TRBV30	CAWTGAYEQYF	TGTGCCTGGACCGGGGCCTACGAGCAGTACTTC
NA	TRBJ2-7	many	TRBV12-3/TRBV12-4	CASGLPGEQYF	TGTGCCAGCGGACTCCCTGGTGAGCAGTACTTC
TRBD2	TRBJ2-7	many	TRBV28	CASTSLLAVYEQYF	TGTGCCAGCACCTCTCTACTAGCGGTCTACGAGCAGTACTTC